This TCR beta chain was sequenced for a study of preoperative IRX-2 immunotherapy in early breast cancer. The treatment is: preoperative locoregional IRX-2 cytokine immunotherapy. Preoperative locoregional IRX-2 cytokine immunotherapy was tested in the phase Ib source study. V was shortened by 7 bases and J by 7 bases, with 7 bases between the two germline ends. Germline V gives CDR1 SNHLY, CDR2 FYNNEI. This CDR3 contains 11 residues. Profiled with immunoSEQ multiplex PCR; TCRdb holds only in-frame clones, not every one. This sample has around 57,000 clones; roughly 94% occur once, and the top ten carry around 1.5%.

Sampling took place from a patient treated with IRX-2 immunotherapy. This TCR derives from a human donor with breast cancer. This chain connects TRBV2 to TRBJ2-2, with no clear D. The CDR3 DNA reads TGTGCCAGCACCCAACGCGGGGAGCTGTTTTTT. This sequence encodes CASTQRGELFF.